These 30 T cell receptor beta chains came from one sample sequenced in a study of cytomegalovirus exposure and HLA in healthy donors. PCR used 60 Vbeta primers and 13 Jbeta primers. TCRdb's table, derived via immunoSEQ multiplex PCR, lists solely in-frame clones and lacks some. Found here are about 120,000 clones, roughly 75% of them singletons; the top ten hold 1.2%. The sample taken for sequencing was PBMCs. These receptors all come from a female donor in good health and CMV-seronegative.

The chain employs TRBV7-6 and TRBJ1-6; D unresolved. V gave up 3 bases and J gave up 5 bases, with 11 bases separating them. CDR3 size: 15 residues. Germline loops: CDR1 SGHVS, CDR2 FNYEAQ. The CDR3 here is CASSFRGGDNSPLHF. CDR3 nucleotides: TGTGCCAGCAGCTTTAGAGGAGGCGATAATTCACCCCTCCACTTT.

CDR3 bases: TGTGCCAGCAGCTTAGACAAGCAAGAGACCCAGTACTTC. Amino acid sequence: CASSLDKQETQYF. The chain is built from TRBV7-6 and TRBJ2-5; D is unclear. Trimming took off 1 base at V and 2 bases at J, with 5 bases between the two ends. The germline V gene has CDR1 SGHVS and CDR2 FNYEAQ. This CDR3 has 13 amino acids.

The V and J genes are TRBV9 and TRBJ2-5; D is uncertain. V was cut by 0 bases and J by 2 bases, with 11 bases left in between. The CDR3 is 15 amino acids. The germline gives CDR1 SGDLS, CDR2 YYNGEE. CDR3 DNA: TGTGCCAGCAGCGTAGGCAGAAAGTCACAAGAGACCCAGTACTTC. This sequence encodes CASSVGRKSQETQYF.

This clone came up a few times. This chain joins TRBV11-3 and TRBJ2-5; 9 bases align to TRBD1. This CDR3 contains 15 residues. Trimming cost V 5 bases and J 5 bases; bases outside gene matches: 9. Germline CDR1 SGHNT, CDR2 YENEEA. The CDR3 DNA reads TGTGCCAGCAGCCAATTTGGACAGGGGTACGAGACCCAGTACTTC. Protein sequence: CASSQFGQGYETQYF.

The chain joins TRBV7-2 to TRBJ2-7; 7 bases line up with TRBD2. This CDR3 contains 15 residues. V was clipped by 4 bases and J by 0 bases; unmatched bases: 6. From germline, CDR1 is SGHTA and CDR2 FQGNSA. Here the CDR3 DNA reads TGTGCCAGCAGCTCAGAGCGGGGCCCCTCCTACGAGCAGTACTTC. Translated, it gives CASSSERGPSYEQYF.

The chain combines TRBV19 with TRBJ2-2, with 12 bases aligning to TRBD2. Germline CDR1 reads LNHDA; CDR2 reads SQIVND (reference sequence). J gave up 4 bases and V 6 bases, and 3 bases lay outside the gene matches. The CDR3 covers 15 residues. As DNA, the CDR3 is TGTGCCAGTAGCGGACTAGCGGGAATCACCGGGGAGCTGTTTTTT. It specifies CASSGLAGITGELFF.

Note on this clone: Compared with germline, one end of the junction differs, possibly owing to a read error. Other DNA sequences in this specimen translate into the identical CDR3. J is TRBJ1-4 and V is TRBV5-1; D uncertain. This CDR3 is built from 14 residues. The germline V gene has CDR1 SGHRS and CDR2 YFSETQ. The CDR3 nucleotides are TGCGCCAGCAGCAGCACTGCAACTAATGAAAAACTATTTTTT. Its translation is CASSSTATNEKLFF.

The chain employs TRBV11-2 and TRBJ2-7, with D possibly being TRBD1 (5 bases). The V gene's germline CDR1 is SGHAT and CDR2 FQNNGV. This CDR3 is built from 13 residues. The ends were cut back, 7 bases at V and 6 bases at J, with 16 bases in the middle. Written as DNA, the CDR3 is TGTGCCAGCACTGACAACGCAAGGGGCGAGCAGTACTTC. This translates into CASTDNARGEQYF.

The chain joins TRBV28 to TRBJ2-3; TRBD2 matches 15 bases. Per the germline V gene, CDR1 is MDHEN and CDR2 is SYDVKM. V dropped 6 bases and J dropped 5; count of bases not matched to a gene: 6. The CDR3 is 16 residues long. As DNA, the CDR3 is TGTGCCAGCAGCCCGGGGACTAGCGGGAGGCGAGATACGCAGTATTTT. This encodes CASSPGTSGRRDTQYF.

This chain connects TRBV27 to TRBJ2-3; D is unresolved. The CDR3 loop spans 14 amino acids. V lost 3 bases, J lost 0 bases, and 7 bases lay in between. Germline V gene sequence: CDR1 MNHEY, CDR2 SMNVEV (reference sequence). The CDR3 region is CASSFRVSTDTQYF. CDR3 nucleotide sequence: TGTGCCAGCAGTTTTCGGGTGAGCACAGATACGCAGTATTTT.

This sequence joins TRBV2 and TRBJ2-7; D may be TRBD1 (5 bases). The ends were cut back, 5 bases at V and 2 bases at J, with 13 bases in the middle. This CDR3 has 14 amino acids. Germline V gene lookup returns CDR1 SNHLY and CDR2 FYNNEI. CDR3 nucleotides: TGTGCCAGCAGTAAGAGCAGGGTAACCTACGAGCAGTACTTC. Its protein is CASSKSRVTYEQYF.

The DNA of the CDR3 is TGTGCCAGCAGTTACAGGGTTGAAAAACTGTTTTTT. It translates to CASSYRVEKLFF. The chain has TRBV28 and TRBJ1-4; D may be TRBD1 (6 bases). The CDR3 totals 12 residues. V was cut by 4 bases and J by 7 bases, with 7 bases left in between. Germline V lookup: CDR1 MDHEN, CDR2 SYDVKM.

This clone was detected a few times. The chain joins TRBV5-1 to TRBJ2-1; D might be TRBD1 (6 bases). The germline CDR1 and CDR2 sequences are SGHRS and YFSETQ. The CDR3 has 15 amino acids. Trimming stripped 0 bases from V and 1 base from J, with 8 bases between. The CDR3 protein is CASSLDRASYNEQFF. Here the CDR3 DNA reads TGCGCCAGCAGCTTGGACAGGGCGTCCTACAATGAGCAGTTCTTC.

V and J are TRBV6-5 and TRBJ2-4; 13 bases map to TRBD2. V dropped 4 bases and J dropped 4; count of bases not matched to a gene: 4. Germline V gene sequence: CDR1 MNHEY, CDR2 SVGAGI. The CDR3 extends over 16 amino acids. The CDR3: CASSSWTSGGKNIQYF. DNA of the CDR3: TGTGCCAGCAGTTCATGGACTAGCGGGGGAAAAAACATTCAGTACTTC.

V gene TRBV2 combines with J gene TRBJ2-5; 7 nucleotides match TRBD1. CDR3 length: 13 residues. V lost 5 bases to trimming and J lost 2 bases; unmatched junction nucleotides: 2. The V gene's germline CDR1 is SNHLY and CDR2 FYNNEI. CDR3 amino acids: CASSTGQQETQYF. CDR3 bases: TGTGCCAGCAGTACGGGACAGCAAGAGACCCAGTACTTC.

V and J are TRBV9 and TRBJ1-2; D is possibly TRBD1 (5 bases). V was cut by 3 bases and J by 4 bases, with 16 bases left in between. This CDR3 comprises 15 residues. Germline V gene sequence: CDR1 SGDLS, CDR2 YYNGEE. The chain's CDR3 is CASSGLPTGGYGYTF. The CDR3 DNA sequence: TGTGCCAGCAGCGGCCTACCGACCGGGGGCTATGGCTACACCTTC.

The rearrangement uses TRBV5-1 and TRBJ1-2; TRBD1 might be the D (5 bases). Germline V gene sequence: CDR1 SGHRS, CDR2 YFSETQ. V lost 4 bases, J lost 4 bases, and 14 bases lay in between. This CDR3 spans 14 amino acids. The CDR3 DNA reads as TGCGCCAGCAGCGGGGCCGGGGGTACCTATGGCTACACCTTC. Translation gives CASSGAGGTYGYTF. Supplemented by reference TRBV5-1 and TRBJ1-2, the full variable domain reads KAGVTQTPRYLIKTRGQQVTLSCSPISGHRSVSWYQQTPGQGLQFLFEYFSETQRNKGNFPGRFSGRQFSNSRSEMNVSTLELGDSALYLCASSGAGGTYGYTFGSGTRLTVV.

The chain recombines TRBV5-4 with TRBJ2-7; the D is unclear. Germline V CDR1 and CDR2: SGHNT, YYREEE (reference sequence). Trimming left V 0 bases short and J 0 bases short, with 13 bases between. The CDR3 extends over 16 amino acids. The DNA of the CDR3 is TGTGCCAGCAGCTTGGGAACCACGAGGAGCTCCTACGAGCAGTACTTC. This translates into CASSLGTTRSSYEQYF.

This sequence joins TRBV10-2 and TRBJ2-5; D possibly corresponds to TRBD1 (7 bases). The V end was cut by 0 bases, the J end by 5 bases, with 13 bases between. Germline CDR1 and CDR2: WSHSY and SAAADI. The CDR3 length is 15 residues. DNA for the CDR3: TGCGCCAGCAGTGAGTCGGCAGGGGGGTTGGAGACCCAGTACTTC. This gives the protein CASSESAGGLETQYF.

The chain uses TRBV6-5 and TRBJ2-1, with TRBD2 matching over 12 bases. From germline, CDR1 is MNHEY and CDR2 SVGAGI. J was trimmed by 7 bases and V by 7 bases; bases with no gene match: 8. The CDR3 spans 15 residues. The CDR3 nucleotides read TGTGCCAGCAAACCACGGACTAGCGGGATAAATGAGCAGTTCTTC. It translates to CASKPRTSGINEQFF.

J is TRBJ2-3 and V is TRBV28; 8 bases are a match to TRBD2. The CDR3 loop spans 17 amino acids. After removal of 1 base from V and 2 bases from J, the junction contained 8 bases not matched to a gene. Looked up from germline, CDR1 is MDHEN and CDR2 is SYDVKM. CDR3 sequence: CASSLYSSGTDTDTQYF. The CDR3 nucleotides read TGTGCCAGCAGTTTATACAGTAGCGGGACCGACACAGATACGCAGTATTTT.

The rearrangement links TRBV6-4 to TRBJ2-1; 8 bases are shared with TRBD2. V shed 4 bases, J shed 0 bases, and the junction held 5 bases outside the gene matches. This CDR3 comprises 16 residues. The germline CDR1 and CDR2 sequences are MRHNA and SNTAGT. The CDR3 reads CASSATSGSSYNEQFF. CDR3 nucleotides: TGTGCCAGCAGTGCTACGAGCGGGAGCTCCTACAATGAGCAGTTCTTC.

V usage is TRBV9 and J usage is TRBJ2-3; 9 bases line up with TRBD1. CDR3 length: 18 amino acids. Germline CDR1 is SGDLS and CDR2 is YYNGEE. Germline trimming cut 1 base from V and 4 bases from J; bases unmatched to any gene: 13. The CDR3 spells CASSVPAGTGNGPDTQYF. CDR3 nucleotide sequence: TGTGCCAGCAGCGTACCCGCCGGGACAGGGAATGGTCCAGATACGCAGTATTTT.

The chain employs TRBV7-9 and TRBJ2-5; TRBD2 matches 7 bases. The ends lost 5 bases at V and 4 bases at J; junction bases unmatched: 7. The CDR3 is 14 amino acids. Germline loops: CDR1 SEHNR, CDR2 FQNEAQ (reference sequence). The CDR3 DNA reads TGTGCCAGCAGCGGAAGGAGCGGGGTAGAGACCCAGTACTTC. Amino acid sequence: CASSGRSGVETQYF.

The chain carries TRBV5-1 and TRBJ2-2; 12 nucleotides match TRBD2. V lost 4 bases and J lost 2; bases outside the gene matches: 3. The CDR3 length is 16 residues. Germline V gene data show CDR1 as SGHRS and CDR2 as YFSETQ. CDR3 nucleotide sequence: TGCGCCAGCAGCCCTAGCGGGAGGGTTAACACCGGGGAGCTGTTTTTT. Its translation is CASSPSGRVNTGELFF. The whole variable domain, remainder taken from reference TRBV5-1 and TRBJ2-2, is KAGVTQTPRYLIKTRGQQVTLSCSPISGHRSVSWYQQTPGQGLQFLFEYFSETQRNKGNFPGRFSGRQFSNSRSEMNVSTLELGDSALYLCASSPSGRVNTGELFFGEGSRLTVL.

The chain carries TRBV6-5 and TRBJ2-5; 7 nucleotides line up with TRBD1. Trimming cost V 6 bases and J 0 bases; bases outside gene matches: 7. This CDR3 is built from 15 residues. From germline, CDR1 is MNHEY and CDR2 SVGAGI. CDR3 amino acids: CASSKGGINQETQYF. As DNA, the CDR3 is TGTGCCAGCAGCAAAGGGGGCATAAACCAAGAGACCCAGTACTTC.

For this clone: The junction shows a germline mismatch at one end, possibly a read error. This rearrangement joins TRBV5-1 to TRBJ2-5; TRBD1 agrees at 8 bases. This CDR3 is built from 15 residues. Per germline, CDR1 SGHRS and CDR2 YFSETQ. The CDR3 bases are TGCGCCAGCAGCGGCTCAGGGGGCCTCCAAGAGGCCCAGTACTTC. This gives the protein CASSGSGGLQEAQYF.

With regard to this clone: Germline and junction disagree at one end, which may indicate a read error. The CDR3 spells CASSEAGGPPF. CDR3 DNA: TGTGCCAGCAGTGAAGCGGGGGGCCCTCCGTTT. V is TRBV6-5 and J is TRBJ1-1, with D maybe TRBD1 (6 bases). This CDR3 region has 11 residues. CDR1 MNHEY and CDR2 SVGAGI come from the germline V gene.

The rearrangement uses TRBV28 and TRBJ1-2; TRBD1 matches 7 bases. Per the germline V gene, CDR1 is MDHEN and CDR2 is SYDVKM. The length of the CDR3 is 15 residues. V lost 3 bases to trimming and J lost 6 bases; unmatched junction nucleotides: 10. The CDR3 DNA is TGTGCCAGCAGTTTCTCCCGACCAGGGGGTAATGGCTACACCTTC. Translating it yields CASSFSRPGGNGYTF.

The genes are TRBV29-1 and TRBJ2-1, with 8 bases lining up with TRBD2. J lost 3 bases, V lost 6 bases, and 13 bases had no gene match. This CDR3 has 16 amino acids. Germline CDR1 is SQVTM and CDR2 is ANQGSEA. CDR3 DNA: TGCAGCGTCGCGGGGGGATCCAAAATGTACTACAATGAGCAGTTCTTC. Its translation is CSVAGGSKMYYNEQFF.